These T cell receptor beta chains were read from a single sample in a study of blood T cells in healthy people across ages. TCRdb independently ran MiXCR on the 5' RACE reads; one entry per CDR3 protein. The sample lists about 1,000,000 distinct CDR3 sequences; roughly 45% were seen once. Sequencing was performed on blood. Receptor source: a woman in her sixties or seventies in good health. CDR3s include the opening cysteine and the closing phenylalanine or tryptophan. The order of the fields is clone size, V gene, J gene, D gene, CDR3 protein, CDR3 DNA. A D gene is named only where the DNA matches it firmly. The size of a clone is reported for some rows only, either as once, few or many, or as a class for expanded clones.

clone size: few
V gene: TRBV25-1
J gene: TRBJ2-7
D gene: TRBD1
CDR3 protein: CANLDRDYEQYF
CDR3 DNA: TGTGCCAACCTCGACAGGGACTACGAGCAGTACTTC

clone size: -
V gene: TRBV24-1
J gene: TRBJ2-7
D gene: -
CDR3 protein: CATSDRWGDEQYF
CDR3 DNA: TGTGCCACCAGTGATAGGTGGGGAGACGAGCAGTACTTC

clone size: few
V gene: TRBV20-1
J gene: TRBJ2-7
D gene: -
CDR3 protein: CSARDRTASSYEQYF
CDR3 DNA: TGCAGTGCTAGAGACAGGACAGCCAGCTCCTACGAGCAGTACTTC

clone size: -
V gene: TRBV20-1
J gene: TRBJ2-5
D gene: -
CDR3 protein: CSAGPTAETQYF
CDR3 DNA: TGCAGTGCTGGACCGACCGCGGAGACCCAGTACTTC

clone size: -
V gene: TRBV28
J gene: TRBJ1-2
D gene: -
CDR3 protein: CATRDKDYGYTF
CDR3 DNA: TGTGCCACCCGGGACAAGGATTATGGCTACACCTTC

clone size: few
V gene: TRBV6-6
J gene: TRBJ2-7
D gene: -
CDR3 protein: CASRDGNYEQYF
CDR3 DNA: TGTGCCAGCAGGGACGGCAACTACGAGCAGTACTTC

clone size: -
V gene: TRBV28
J gene: TRBJ2-7
D gene: TRBD1
CDR3 protein: CASSTGDRDYEQYF
CDR3 DNA: TGTGCCAGCAGTACAGGGGACAGAGACTACGAGCAGTACTTC

clone size: few
V gene: TRBV2
J gene: TRBJ2-7
D gene: TRBD2
CDR3 protein: CASKGYGGRFHEQYF
CDR3 DNA: TGTGCCAGCAAGGGTTACGGCGGGAGGTTCCACGAGCAGTACTTC

clone size: -
V gene: TRBV9
J gene: TRBJ2-3
D gene: -
CDR3 protein: CASSGSTPRGLKTDTQYF
CDR3 DNA: TGTGCCAGCAGCGGTTCCACCCCCAGGGGACTTAAGACAGATACGCAGTATTTT

clone size: few
V gene: TRBV5-6
J gene: TRBJ2-5
D gene: -
CDR3 protein: CASSRRRETQYF
CDR3 DNA: TGTGCCAGCAGCCGTCGTAGGGAGACCCAGTACTTC

clone size: -
V gene: TRBV12-3/TRBV12-4
J gene: TRBJ2-3
D gene: -
CDR3 protein: CASREASTDTQYF
CDR3 DNA: TGTGCCAGCAGGGAAGCTAGCACAGATACGCAGTATTTT

clone size: -
V gene: TRBV7-9
J gene: TRBJ1-1
D gene: -
CDR3 protein: CASSLAGAATEAFF
CDR3 DNA: TGTGCCAGCAGCTTAGCAGGGGCGGCCACTGAAGCTTTCTTT

clone size: few
V gene: TRBV5-1
J gene: TRBJ2-1
D gene: -
CDR3 protein: CASSSGGAGNEQFF
CDR3 DNA: TGCGCCAGCAGCTCCGGCGGGGCTGGGAATGAGCAGTTCTTC

clone size: -
V gene: TRBV20-1
J gene: TRBJ2-1
D gene: TRBD2
CDR3 protein: CSAGPSGSSDEQFF
CDR3 DNA: TGCAGTGCTGGCCCTAGCGGGAGTTCGGATGAGCAGTTCTTC

clone size: few
V gene: TRBV12-3/TRBV12-4
J gene: TRBJ1-1
D gene: -
CDR3 protein: CASSLKWADEAFF
CDR3 DNA: TGTGCCAGCAGTTTAAAGTGGGCCGATGAAGCTTTCTTT

clone size: few
V gene: TRBV6-6
J gene: TRBJ2-1
D gene: -
CDR3 protein: CASSYSTQGHNEQFF
CDR3 DNA: TGTGCCAGCAGTTACTCGACACAGGGACACAATGAGCAGTTCTTC

clone size: -
V gene: TRBV3-1
J gene: TRBJ2-7
D gene: -
CDR3 protein: CASSQDVTGWDEQYF
CDR3 DNA: TGTGCCAGCAGCCAAGATGTGACAGGATGGGACGAGCAGTACTTC

clone size: few
V gene: TRBV29-1
J gene: TRBJ2-5
D gene: -
CDR3 protein: CSVEDAGETQYF
CDR3 DNA: TGCAGCGTTGAAGACGCGGGAGAGACCCAGTACTTC

clone size: few
V gene: TRBV7-3
J gene: TRBJ2-7
D gene: -
CDR3 protein: CASSLNPSSYEQYF
CDR3 DNA: TGTGCCAGCAGCTTAAACCCCAGCTCCTACGAGCAGTACTTC

clone size: -
V gene: TRBV11-2
J gene: TRBJ2-7
D gene: -
CDR3 protein: CASSLGRGGSYEQYF
CDR3 DNA: TGTGCCAGCAGCTTGGGACGCGGAGGGTCCTACGAGCAGTACTTC

clone size: -
V gene: TRBV2
J gene: TRBJ2-1
D gene: -
CDR3 protein: CASTRQGGSYNEQFF
CDR3 DNA: TGTGCCAGCACTCGGCAGGGGGGCTCCTACAATGAGCAGTTCTTC

clone size: -
V gene: TRBV2
J gene: TRBJ1-5
D gene: TRBD1
CDR3 protein: CASSEGQLNQPQHF
CDR3 DNA: TGTGCCAGCAGCGAGGGACAGCTCAATCAGCCCCAGCATTTT

clone size: -
V gene: TRBV27
J gene: TRBJ2-1
D gene: TRBD2
CDR3 protein: CASSLVLAVLNEQFF
CDR3 DNA: TGTGCCAGCAGTTTAGTACTAGCGGTACTCAATGAGCAGTTCTTC

clone size: -
V gene: TRBV20-1
J gene: TRBJ2-3
D gene: -
CDR3 protein: CSASGRTSTDTQYF
CDR3 DNA: TGCAGTGCTAGTGGCAGGACCAGCACAGATACGCAGTATTTT

clone size: -
V gene: TRBV29-1
J gene: TRBJ2-1
D gene: -
CDR3 protein: CSVEVDSYNEQFF
CDR3 DNA: TGCAGCGTTGAAGTGGACAGTTACAATGAGCAGTTCTTC

clone size: -
V gene: TRBV5-1
J gene: TRBJ2-3
D gene: TRBD2
CDR3 protein: CASSPLLAPSTDTQYF
CDR3 DNA: TGCGCCAGCAGCCCCTTACTAGCGCCCAGCACAGATACGCAGTATTTT

clone size: -
V gene: TRBV7-2
J gene: TRBJ2-5
D gene: TRBD2
CDR3 protein: CASSPGASREAQYF
CDR3 DNA: TGTGCCAGCAGCCCTGGGGCCTCCCGGGAGGCCCAGTACTTC

clone size: few
V gene: TRBV5-1
J gene: TRBJ2-7
D gene: TRBD1
CDR3 protein: CASSEGQVLSSYEQYF
CDR3 DNA: TGCGCCAGCAGCGAGGGACAGGTCCTAAGCTCCTACGAGCAGTACTTC

clone size: -
V gene: TRBV20-1
J gene: TRBJ2-5
D gene: TRBD1
CDR3 protein: CSTRGLAQETQYF
CDR3 DNA: TGCAGTACTAGGGGGCTGGCCCAAGAGACCCAGTACTTC

clone size: few
V gene: TRBV9
J gene: TRBJ2-1
D gene: TRBD2
CDR3 protein: CASSVGASGSDNEQFF
CDR3 DNA: TGTGCCAGCAGCGTAGGGGCTAGCGGGAGTGACAATGAGCAGTTCTTC

clone size: -
V gene: TRBV30
J gene: TRBJ2-3
D gene: -
CDR3 protein: CAHSRLADTQYF
CDR3 DNA: TGTGCCCATTCAAGATTAGCAGATACGCAGTATTTT

clone size: few
V gene: TRBV10-3
J gene: TRBJ2-7
D gene: -
CDR3 protein: CAASQGQASYEQYF
CDR3 DNA: TGTGCCGCGTCCCAGGGTCAGGCCTCCTACGAGCAGTACTTC

clone size: -
V gene: TRBV7-9
J gene: TRBJ1-3
D gene: -
CDR3 protein: CASIQGETFGNTIYF
CDR3 DNA: TGTGCCAGCATCCAAGGGGAGACTTTTGGAAACACCATATATTTT

clone size: -
V gene: TRBV30
J gene: TRBJ2-7
D gene: -
CDR3 protein: CAWSVLGSFNIYDAVQYF
CDR3 DNA: TGTGCCTGGAGTGTATTAGGCTCCTTTAACATCTACGATGCGGTGCAGTACTTC

clone size: -
V gene: TRBV13
J gene: TRBJ2-7
D gene: TRBD2
CDR3 protein: CASSSVLSGRGDEQYF
CDR3 DNA: TGTGCCAGCAGCTCCGTCCTCAGCGGGAGGGGGGACGAGCAGTACTTC

clone size: -
V gene: TRBV6-7
J gene: TRBJ1-4
D gene: TRBD1
CDR3 protein: CASSSDRGREKLFF
CDR3 DNA: TGTGCCAGCAGTTCGGACAGGGGGCGCGAAAAACTGTTTTTT

clone size: -
V gene: TRBV6-2/TRBV6-3
J gene: TRBJ2-1
D gene: TRBD2
CDR3 protein: CASRKAGSGVNNEQFF
CDR3 DNA: TGTGCCAGCAGAAAAGCTGGTAGCGGGGTCAACAATGAGCAGTTCTTC

clone size: few
V gene: TRBV5-5
J gene: TRBJ1-2
D gene: TRBD1
CDR3 protein: CASSAGIVRGRLSSYTF
CDR3 DNA: TGTGCCAGCAGCGCGGGAATTGTAAGGGGGCGCCTCAGCAGCTACACCTTC

clone size: -
V gene: TRBV6-5
J gene: TRBJ2-1
D gene: -
CDR3 protein: CASSPRLHEQFF
CDR3 DNA: TGTGCCAGCAGCCCAAGACTCCACGAGCAGTTCTTC

clone size: few
V gene: TRBV21-1
J gene: TRBJ2-3
D gene: -
CDR3 protein: CASSKFNHICTDTQYF
CDR3 DNA: TGTGCCAGCAGCAAATTTAACCACATTTGCACAGATACGCAGTATTTT

clone size: -
V gene: TRBV7-9
J gene: TRBJ1-2
D gene: -
CDR3 protein: CASSFGLGGGYTF
CDR3 DNA: TGTGCCAGCAGCTTTGGACTGGGGGGCGGCTACACCTTC

clone size: once
V gene: TRBV20-1
J gene: TRBJ1-5
D gene: -
CDR3 protein: CSARGPGGIGDSNQPQHF
CDR3 DNA: TGCAGTGCTAGAGGGCCTGGGGGGATAGGAGATAGCAATCAGCCCCAGCATTTT

clone size: -
V gene: TRBV11-2
J gene: TRBJ1-2
D gene: TRBD1
CDR3 protein: CASSGQGQSTNYGYTF
CDR3 DNA: TGTGCCAGCAGCGGGCAGGGACAGAGCACTAACTATGGCTACACCTTC

clone size: once
V gene: TRBV27
J gene: TRBJ2-7
D gene: -
CDR3 protein: CASARTPSYEQYF
CDR3 DNA: TGTGCCTCGGCCCGGACCCCCTCCTACGAGCAGTACTTC

clone size: -
V gene: TRBV12-3/TRBV12-4
J gene: TRBJ2-1
D gene: TRBD1
CDR3 protein: CASRDSWNEQFF
CDR3 DNA: TGTGCCAGCCGGGACAGCTGGAATGAGCAGTTCTTC

clone size: once
V gene: TRBV9
J gene: TRBJ2-7
D gene: TRBD2
CDR3 protein: CASSLGPGGSKNEQYF
CDR3 DNA: TGTGCCAGCAGCCTAGGACCGGGAGGGTCCAAGAACGAGCAGTACTTC

clone size: -
V gene: TRBV27
J gene: TRBJ2-7
D gene: -
CDR3 protein: CASSLSGLGSYEQYF
CDR3 DNA: TGTGCCAGCAGTTTAAGCGGGCTTGGCTCCTACGAGCAGTACTTC

clone size: -
V gene: TRBV15
J gene: TRBJ2-7
D gene: TRBD2
CDR3 protein: CATSRDPSGNYNEQYF
CDR3 DNA: TGTGCCACCAGCAGAGATCCTAGCGGCAACTACAATGAGCAGTACTTC

clone size: many
V gene: TRBV29-1
J gene: TRBJ2-2
D gene: TRBD2
CDR3 protein: CSVDPEGGSSGGELFF
CDR3 DNA: TGCAGCGTTGACCCCGAGGGCGGGAGTTCAGGCGGGGAGCTGTTTTTT

clone size: few
V gene: TRBV6-1
J gene: TRBJ2-5
D gene: TRBD1
CDR3 protein: CASSIMTGVQETQYF
CDR3 DNA: TGTGCCAGCAGCATCATGACAGGGGTCCAAGAGACCCAGTACTTC

clone size: -
V gene: TRBV10-3
J gene: TRBJ1-1
D gene: -
CDR3 protein: CATLTAQNTEAFF
CDR3 DNA: TGTGCCACCCTAACGGCACAGAACACTGAAGCTTTCTTT

clone size: many
V gene: TRBV28
J gene: TRBJ2-4
D gene: -
CDR3 protein: CASVSQNIQYF
CDR3 DNA: TGTGCCAGCGTTTCCCAAAACATTCAGTACTTC

clone size: few
V gene: TRBV5-1
J gene: TRBJ2-5
D gene: -
CDR3 protein: CASSSQQGDQETQYF
CDR3 DNA: TGCGCCAGCAGCTCCCAACAGGGCGACCAAGAGACCCAGTACTTC

clone size: -
V gene: TRBV6-1
J gene: TRBJ2-1
D gene: -
CDR3 protein: CASRPNCNEQFF
CDR3 DNA: TGTGCCAGCAGGCCAAACTGCAATGAGCAGTTCTTC

clone size: -
V gene: TRBV9
J gene: TRBJ1-2
D gene: -
CDR3 protein: CASEGTYGYTF
CDR3 DNA: TGTGCCAGCGAAGGGACCTATGGCTACACCTTC

clone size: once
V gene: TRBV27
J gene: TRBJ2-7
D gene: -
CDR3 protein: CASRRVALLSYEQYF
CDR3 DNA: TGTGCCAGCCGGAGAGTCGCACTACTGTCCTACGAGCAGTACTTC

clone size: -
V gene: TRBV4-2
J gene: TRBJ2-1
D gene: TRBD2
CDR3 protein: CASSQEVLAGGDEQFF
CDR3 DNA: TGTGCCAGCAGCCAAGAGGTCCTAGCGGGGGGCGATGAGCAGTTCTTC

clone size: once
V gene: TRBV25-1
J gene: TRBJ1-5
D gene: TRBD1
CDR3 protein: CASSGPGTGINQPQHF
CDR3 DNA: TGTGCCAGCAGTGGCCCCGGGACAGGGATCAATCAGCCCCAGCATTTT

clone size: -
V gene: TRBV7-9
J gene: TRBJ2-1
D gene: -
CDR3 protein: CASSPEGNSGQFF
CDR3 DNA: TGTGCCAGCAGCCCCGAGGGTAATAGCGGGCAGTTCTTC